This TCR beta chain was retrieved from a study of blood T cell repertoires in COVID-19. The assay was immunoSEQ multiplex PCR, and TCRdb's table has in-frame clones only and misses some. The sample lists approximately 200,000 clones; approximately 90% were seen once. V dropped 0 bases and J dropped 2 bases, with 4 bases sitting between them. Germline CDR1 and CDR2: GTSNPN and SVGIG (reference sequence). The CDR3 length is 12 residues. The chain is built from TRBV30 and TRBJ1-2; D is unclear. The sample taken for sequencing was peripheral blood. The source is a man between 60 and 75 years old who had recovered from COVID-19. The CDR3 nucleotides read TGTGCCTGGAGTGTGGAGAACTATGGCTACACCTTC. It yields the protein CAWSVENYGYTF.